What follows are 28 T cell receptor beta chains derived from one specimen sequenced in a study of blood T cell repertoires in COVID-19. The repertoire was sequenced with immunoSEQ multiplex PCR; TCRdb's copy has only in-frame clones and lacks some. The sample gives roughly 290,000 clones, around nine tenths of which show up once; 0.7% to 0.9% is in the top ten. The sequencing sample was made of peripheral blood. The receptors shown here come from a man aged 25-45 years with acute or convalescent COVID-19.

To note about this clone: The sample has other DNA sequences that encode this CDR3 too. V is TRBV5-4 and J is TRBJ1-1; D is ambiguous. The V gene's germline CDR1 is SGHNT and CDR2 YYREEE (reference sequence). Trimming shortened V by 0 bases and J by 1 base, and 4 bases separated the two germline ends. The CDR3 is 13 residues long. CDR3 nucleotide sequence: TGTGCCAGCAGCTTGGATAGGAACACTGAAGCTTTCTTT. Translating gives CASSLDRNTEAFF.

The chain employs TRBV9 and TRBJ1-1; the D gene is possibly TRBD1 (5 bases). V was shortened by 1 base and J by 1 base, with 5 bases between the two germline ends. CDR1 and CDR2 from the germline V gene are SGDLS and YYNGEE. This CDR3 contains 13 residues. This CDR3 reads CASSVQGNTEAFF. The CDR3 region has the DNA TGTGCCAGCAGCGTACAGGGGAACACTGAAGCTTTCTTT.

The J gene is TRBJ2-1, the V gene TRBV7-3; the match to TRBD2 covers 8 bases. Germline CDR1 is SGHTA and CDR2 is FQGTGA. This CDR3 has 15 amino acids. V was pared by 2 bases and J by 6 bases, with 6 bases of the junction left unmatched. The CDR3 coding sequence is TGTGCCAGCAGCTTATCCGGGGGGGCCACCAATGAGCAGTTCTTC. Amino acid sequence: CASSLSGGATNEQFF.

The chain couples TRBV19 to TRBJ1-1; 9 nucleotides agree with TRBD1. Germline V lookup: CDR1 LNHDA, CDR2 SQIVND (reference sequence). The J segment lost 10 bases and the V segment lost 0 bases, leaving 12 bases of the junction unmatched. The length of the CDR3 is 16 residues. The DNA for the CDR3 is TGTGCCAGTAGTATAGAGGGAGCCGGGACAGGGAGGACAGCTTTCTTT. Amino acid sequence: CASSIEGAGTGRTAFF.

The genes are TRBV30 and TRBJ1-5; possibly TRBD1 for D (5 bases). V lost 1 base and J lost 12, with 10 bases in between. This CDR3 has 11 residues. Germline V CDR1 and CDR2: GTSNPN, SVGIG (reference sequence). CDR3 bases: TGTGCCTGGAGTGGGGGCCGCCACCAGCATTTT. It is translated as CAWSGGRHQHF.

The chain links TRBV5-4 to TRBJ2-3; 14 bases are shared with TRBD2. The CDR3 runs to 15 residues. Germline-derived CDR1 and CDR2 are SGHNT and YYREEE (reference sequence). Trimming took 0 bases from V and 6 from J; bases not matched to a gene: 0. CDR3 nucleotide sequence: TGTGCCAGCAGCTTGGGACTAGCGGGGGGGGATACGCAGTATTTT. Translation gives CASSLGLAGGDTQYF.

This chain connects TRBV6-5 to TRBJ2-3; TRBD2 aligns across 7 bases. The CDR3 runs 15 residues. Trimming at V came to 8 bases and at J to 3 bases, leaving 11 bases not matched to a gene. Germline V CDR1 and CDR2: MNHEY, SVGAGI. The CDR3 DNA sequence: TGTGCCAGCGTGAAAACGGGGAGGGGTACAGATACGCAGTATTTT. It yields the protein CASVKTGRGTDTQYF.

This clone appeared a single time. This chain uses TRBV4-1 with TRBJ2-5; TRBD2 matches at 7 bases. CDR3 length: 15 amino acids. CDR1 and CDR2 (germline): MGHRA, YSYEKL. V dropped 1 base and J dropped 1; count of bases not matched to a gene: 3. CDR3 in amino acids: CASSQGGLLQETQYF. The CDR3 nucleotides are TGCGCCAGCAGCCAAGGGGGACTACTCCAAGAGACCCAGTACTTC.

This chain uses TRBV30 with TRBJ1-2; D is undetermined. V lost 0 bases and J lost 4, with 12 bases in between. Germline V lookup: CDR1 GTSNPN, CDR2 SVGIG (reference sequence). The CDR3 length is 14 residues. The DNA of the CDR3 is TGTGCCTGGAGTGTACCTGGCAGTACCTATGGCTACACCTTC. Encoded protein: CAWSVPGSTYGYTF. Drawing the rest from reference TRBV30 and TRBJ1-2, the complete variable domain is SQTIHQWPATLVQPVGSPLSLECTVEGTSNPNLYWYRQAAGRGLQLLFYSVGIGQISSEVPQNLSASRPQDRQFILSSKKLLLSDSGFYLCAWSVPGSTYGYTFGSGTRLTVV.

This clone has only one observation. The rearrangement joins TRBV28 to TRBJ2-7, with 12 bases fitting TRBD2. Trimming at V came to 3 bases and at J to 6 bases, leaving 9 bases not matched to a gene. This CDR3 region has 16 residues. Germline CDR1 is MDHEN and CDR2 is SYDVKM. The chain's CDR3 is CASSFHLTSGRREQYF. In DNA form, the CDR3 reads TGTGCCAGCAGTTTCCACCTCACTAGCGGGAGGCGCGAGCAGTACTTC.

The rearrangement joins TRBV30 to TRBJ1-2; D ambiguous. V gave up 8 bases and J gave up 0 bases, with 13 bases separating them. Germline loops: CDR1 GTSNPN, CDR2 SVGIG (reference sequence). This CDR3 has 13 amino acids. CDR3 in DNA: TGTGCCCTTCGGCGGGCAACTAACTATGGCTACACCTTC. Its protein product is CALRRATNYGYTF.

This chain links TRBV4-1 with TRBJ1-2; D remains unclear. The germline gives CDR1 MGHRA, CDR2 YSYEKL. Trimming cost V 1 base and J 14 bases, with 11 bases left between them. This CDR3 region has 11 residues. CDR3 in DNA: TGCGCCAGCAGCCAAGGTGGAGTTTGGACCTTC. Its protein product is CASSQGGVWTF.

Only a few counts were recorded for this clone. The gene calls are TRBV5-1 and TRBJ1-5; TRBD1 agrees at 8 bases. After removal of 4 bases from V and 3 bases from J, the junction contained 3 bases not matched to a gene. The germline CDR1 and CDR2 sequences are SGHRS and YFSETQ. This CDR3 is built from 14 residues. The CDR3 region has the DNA TGCGCCAGCAGCCCGGGACAGGACAATCAGCCCCAGCATTTT. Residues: CASSPGQDNQPQHF.

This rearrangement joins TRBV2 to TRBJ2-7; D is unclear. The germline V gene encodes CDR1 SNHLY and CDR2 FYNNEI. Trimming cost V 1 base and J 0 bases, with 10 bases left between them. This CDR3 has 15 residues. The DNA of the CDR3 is TGTGCCAGCAGTGAAGAAGCTGTCGGCTCCTACGAGCAGTACTTC. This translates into CASSEEAVGSYEQYF.

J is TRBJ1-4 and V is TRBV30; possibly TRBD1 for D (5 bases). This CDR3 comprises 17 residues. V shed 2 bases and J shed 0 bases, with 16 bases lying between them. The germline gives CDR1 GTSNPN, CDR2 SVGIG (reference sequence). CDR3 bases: TGTGCCTGGAGTAGCCTCCCCCAGGGTGCAACTAATGAAAAACTGTTTTTT. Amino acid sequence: CAWSSLPQGATNEKLFF.

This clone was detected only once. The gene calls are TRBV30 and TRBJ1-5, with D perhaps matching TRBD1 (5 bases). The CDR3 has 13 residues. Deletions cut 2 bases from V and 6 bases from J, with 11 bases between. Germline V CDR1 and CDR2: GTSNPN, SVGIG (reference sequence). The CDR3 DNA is TGTGCCTGGAGTACCCAGGGAACTCAGCCCCAGCATTTT. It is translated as CAWSTQGTQPQHF.

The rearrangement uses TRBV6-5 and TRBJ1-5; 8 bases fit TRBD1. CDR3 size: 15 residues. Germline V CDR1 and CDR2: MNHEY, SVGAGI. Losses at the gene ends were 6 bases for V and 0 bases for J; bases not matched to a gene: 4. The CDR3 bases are TGTGCCAGCAGCCGGACAGGGTATAGCAATCAGCCCCAGCATTTT. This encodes CASSRTGYSNQPQHF.

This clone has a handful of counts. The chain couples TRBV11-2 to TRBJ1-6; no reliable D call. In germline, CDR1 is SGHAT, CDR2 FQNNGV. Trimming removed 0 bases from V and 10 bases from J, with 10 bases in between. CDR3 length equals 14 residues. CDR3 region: CASSLETVRSPLHF. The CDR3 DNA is TGTGCCAGCAGCTTAGAAACGGTACGATCACCCCTCCACTTT. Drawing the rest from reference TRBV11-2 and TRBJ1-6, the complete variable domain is EAGVAQSPRYKIIEKRQSVAFWCNPISGHATLYWYQQILGQGPKLLIQFQNNGVVDDSQLPKDRFSAERLKGVDSTLKIQPAKLEDSAVYLCASSLETVRSPLHFGNGTRLTVT.

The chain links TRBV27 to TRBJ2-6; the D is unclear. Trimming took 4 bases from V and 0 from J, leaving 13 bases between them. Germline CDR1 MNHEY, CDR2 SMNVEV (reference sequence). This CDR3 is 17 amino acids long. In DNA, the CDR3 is TGTGCCAGCAGTTCGCAGCTAACTAACTCTGGGGCCAACGTCCTGACTTTC. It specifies CASSSQLTNSGANVLTF. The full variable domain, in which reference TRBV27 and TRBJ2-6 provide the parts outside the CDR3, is EAQVTQNPRYLITVTGKKLTVTCSQNMNHEYMSWYRQDPGLGLRQIYYSMNVEVTDKGDVPEGYKVSRKEKRNFPLILESPSPNQTSLYFCASSSQLTNSGANVLTFGAGSRLTVL.

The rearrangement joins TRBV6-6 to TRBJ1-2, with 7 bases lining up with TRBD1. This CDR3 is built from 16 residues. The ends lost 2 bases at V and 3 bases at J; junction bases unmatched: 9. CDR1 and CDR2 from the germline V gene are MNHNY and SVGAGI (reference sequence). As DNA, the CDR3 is TGTGCCAGCAGTTACCCGGGAGGGGGCGTTCACTATGGCTACACCTTC. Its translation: CASSYPGGGVHYGYTF.

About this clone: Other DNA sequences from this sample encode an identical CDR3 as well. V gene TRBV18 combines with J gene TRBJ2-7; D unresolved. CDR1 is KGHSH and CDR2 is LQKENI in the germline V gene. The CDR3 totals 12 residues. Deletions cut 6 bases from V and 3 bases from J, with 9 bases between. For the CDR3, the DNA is TGTGCCAGCTCGTCAGAAATCTACGAGCAGTACTTC. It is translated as CASSSEIYEQYF.

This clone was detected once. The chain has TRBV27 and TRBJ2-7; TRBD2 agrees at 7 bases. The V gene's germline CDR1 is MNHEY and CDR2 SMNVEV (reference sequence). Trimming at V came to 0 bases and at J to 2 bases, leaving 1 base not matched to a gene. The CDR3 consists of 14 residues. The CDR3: CASSLSGLTYEQYF. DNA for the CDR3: TGTGCCAGCAGTTTATCGGGACTAACCTACGAGCAGTACTTC.

The DNA for the CDR3 is TGTGCCAGCAGCTTGGAACAGAACTATGGCTACACCTTC. Translating it yields CASSLEQNYGYTF. The J gene is TRBJ1-2, the V gene TRBV5-4; D call uncertain. Trimming removed 0 bases at V and 2 bases at J, with 5 bases between. Germline values: CDR1 SGHNT, CDR2 YYREEE (reference sequence). The CDR3 totals 13 residues.

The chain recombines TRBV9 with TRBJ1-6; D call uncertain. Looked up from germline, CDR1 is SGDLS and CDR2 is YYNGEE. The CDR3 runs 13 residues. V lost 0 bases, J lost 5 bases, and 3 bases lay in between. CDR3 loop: CASSVGDNSPLHF. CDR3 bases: TGTGCCAGCAGCGTAGGCGATAATTCACCCCTCCACTTT.

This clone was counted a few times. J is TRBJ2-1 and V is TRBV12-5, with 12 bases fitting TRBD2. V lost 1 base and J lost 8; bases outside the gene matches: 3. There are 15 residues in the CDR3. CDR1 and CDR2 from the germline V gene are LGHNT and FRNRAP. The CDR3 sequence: CASGLGLAGGDEQFF. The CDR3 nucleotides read TGTGCTAGTGGTTTGGGGCTAGCGGGAGGGGATGAGCAGTTCTTC.

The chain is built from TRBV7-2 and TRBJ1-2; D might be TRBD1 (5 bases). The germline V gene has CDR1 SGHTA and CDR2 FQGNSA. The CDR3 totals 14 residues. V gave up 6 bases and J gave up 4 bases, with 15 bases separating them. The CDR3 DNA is TGTGCCAGCAGTTCCCCCGGGAGGGGCTATGGCTACACCTTC. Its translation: CASSSPGRGYGYTF.

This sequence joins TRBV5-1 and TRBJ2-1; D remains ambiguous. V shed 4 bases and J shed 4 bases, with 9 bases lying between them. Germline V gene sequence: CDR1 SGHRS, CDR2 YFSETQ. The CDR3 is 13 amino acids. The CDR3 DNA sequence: TGCGCCAGCAGCCTTAGCTCTTACAATGAGCAGTTCTTC. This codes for CASSLSSYNEQFF.

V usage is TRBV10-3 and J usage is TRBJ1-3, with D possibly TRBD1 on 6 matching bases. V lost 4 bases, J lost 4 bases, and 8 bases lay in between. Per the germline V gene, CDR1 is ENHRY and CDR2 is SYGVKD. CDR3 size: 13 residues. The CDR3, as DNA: TGTGCCATCAGTGGGGGGCAGGGAAACACCATATATTTT. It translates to CAISGGQGNTIYF.